The TCR beta chain under discussion was sequenced for a study of blood T cell repertoires in COVID-19. Whole-study context: COVID-19 samples, acute and convalescent, were from the United States, Italy and Spain. Sources were T cells, B-cell-depleted T cells, or PBMCs; the material itself was cDNA or gDNA.

CDR1 GTSNPN and CDR2 SVGIG come from the germline V gene (reference sequence). This CDR3 spans 17 amino acids. V lost 1 base and J lost 7, with 25 bases in between. Original data processing: Amplifying reference gene primers gave estimates of nucleated cell counts. Measured with immunoSEQ multiplex PCR; TCRdb has only the in-frame clones, and not every one. D and trimming come from the DNA, and the V and J calls and clone size come from that table. The sample has hundreds of thousands of clones; approximately 85% are singletons. Sequencing was done on a sample of peripheral blood. The clonotype originates from a human donor in a cohort sampled during active COVID-19. The V and J genes are TRBV30 and TRBJ1-2; D is uncertain. The CDR3 DNA is TGTGCCTGGAGTGCCGCCCCCCTAGACCCGAGCGGTTCTGGCTACACCTTC. It yields the protein CAWSAAPLDPSGSGYTF.